This T cell receptor (beta chain) is drawn from a study of cytomegalovirus exposure and HLA in healthy donors. Points on this clone: Its antigen is currently unknown.

Study observations and caveats: The authors confirmed in vitro that three CMV-associated chains were specific for CMV antigens. The study reported that TCR beta sequences accurately predicted HLA-A and HLA-B alleles in most subjects.

J was trimmed by 7 bases and V by 0 bases; bases with no gene match: 7. Germline CDR1 is SGHRS and CDR2 is YFSETQ. The CDR3 runs 14 residues. 13 Jbeta primers and 60 Vbeta primers were used for the PCR. Some clones are missing from TCRdb's copy, which holds only in-frame ones; the method was immunoSEQ multiplex PCR. The table shows 110,000 to 150,000 clones, with 77% occurring only once. Unrecorded immune exposure was likely among donors, who were nominally healthy when sampled. The origin of this receptor is a male donor in good health and CMV-seronegative. The sequenced material came from PBMCs. This sequence joins TRBV5-1 and TRBJ2-7; TRBD2 matches 7 bases. The CDR3 loop is CASSLDRGSREQYF. As DNA, the CDR3 is TGCGCCAGCAGCTTGGATCGCGGGAGTAGGGAGCAGTACTTC.